This TCR beta chain was sequenced in a study of blood T cells in healthy people across ages. Findings and limits, study-wide: Diversity was higher, and naive CD4+ cells more numerous, in long-lived donors than in aged donors.

J gave up 4 bases and V 6 bases, and 7 bases lay outside the gene matches. The CDR3 consists of 13 residues. CDR1 and CDR2 (germline): SQVTM, ANQGSEA. Around 10 milliliters of peripheral blood were drawn from each donor. Primers used in a second PCR of about 6 to 11 cycles were a sample-barcoded 5' primer and a J-beta primer mix. Through a template-switch adaptor with 12 random nucleotides, each cDNA molecule received a tag. TCRdb independently ran MiXCR on the 5' RACE reads; one entry per CDR3 protein. The table lists 1.5 million to 2 million distinct CDR3 sequences, about 50% of them singletons. Comment on this clonotype: The antigen remains undetermined.

This chain joins TRBV29-1 and TRBJ2-3; TRBD1 agrees at 7 bases. The source is a woman in her 40s in good health. Sequencing was done on a sample of blood. The CDR3 is CSVNDRAADTQYF. CDR3 coding DNA: TGCAGCGTGAACGACAGGGCTGCAGATACGCAGTATTTT.